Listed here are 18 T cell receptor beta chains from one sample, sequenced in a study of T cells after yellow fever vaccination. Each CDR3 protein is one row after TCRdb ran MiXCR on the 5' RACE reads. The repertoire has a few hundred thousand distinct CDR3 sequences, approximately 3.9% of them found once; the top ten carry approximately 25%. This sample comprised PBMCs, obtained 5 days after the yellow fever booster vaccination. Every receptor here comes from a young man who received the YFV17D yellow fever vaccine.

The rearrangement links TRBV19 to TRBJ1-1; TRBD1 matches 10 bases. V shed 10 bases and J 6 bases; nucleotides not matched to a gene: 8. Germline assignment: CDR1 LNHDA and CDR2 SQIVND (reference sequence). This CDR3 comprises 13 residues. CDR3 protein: CATVPGQGSEAFF. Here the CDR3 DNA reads TGTGCCACCGTCCCGGGACAGGGGTCTGAAGCTTTCTTT.

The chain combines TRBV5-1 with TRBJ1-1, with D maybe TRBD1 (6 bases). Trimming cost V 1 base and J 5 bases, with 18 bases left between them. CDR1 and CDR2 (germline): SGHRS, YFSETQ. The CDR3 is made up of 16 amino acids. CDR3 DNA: TGCGCCAGCAGCTTGTTTTGGGTGGGGGCAAGTACTGAAGCTTTCTTT. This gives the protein CASSLFWVGASTEAFF.

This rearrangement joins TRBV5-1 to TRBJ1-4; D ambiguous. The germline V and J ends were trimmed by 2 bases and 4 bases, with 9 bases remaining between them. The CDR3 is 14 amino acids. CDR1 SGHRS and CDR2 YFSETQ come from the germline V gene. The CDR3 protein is CASSFENYNEKLFF. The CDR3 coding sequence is TGCGCCAGCAGCTTCGAAAACTATAATGAAAAACTGTTTTTT.

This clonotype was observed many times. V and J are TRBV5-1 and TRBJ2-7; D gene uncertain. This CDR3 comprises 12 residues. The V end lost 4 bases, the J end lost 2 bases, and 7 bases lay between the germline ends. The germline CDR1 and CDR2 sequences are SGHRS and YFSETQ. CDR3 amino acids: CASSREPYEQYF. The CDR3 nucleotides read TGCGCCAGCAGCCGTGAACCCTACGAGCAGTACTTC. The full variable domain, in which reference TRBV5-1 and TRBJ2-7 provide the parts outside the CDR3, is KAGVTQTPRYLIKTRGQQVTLSCSPISGHRSVSWYQQTPGQGLQFLFEYFSETQRNKGNFPGRFSGRQFSNSRSEMNVSTLELGDSALYLCASSREPYEQYFGPGTRLTVT.

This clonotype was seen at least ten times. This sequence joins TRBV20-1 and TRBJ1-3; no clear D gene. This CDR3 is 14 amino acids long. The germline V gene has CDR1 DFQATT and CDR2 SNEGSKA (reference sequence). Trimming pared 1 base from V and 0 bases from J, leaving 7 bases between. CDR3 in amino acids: CSARGGLSGNTIYF. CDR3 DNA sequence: TGCAGTGCTAGAGGCGGACTCTCTGGAAACACCATATATTTT.

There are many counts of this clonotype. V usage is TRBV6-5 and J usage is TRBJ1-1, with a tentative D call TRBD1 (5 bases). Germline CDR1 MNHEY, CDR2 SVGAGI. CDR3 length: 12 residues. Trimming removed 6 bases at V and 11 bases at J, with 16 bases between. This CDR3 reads CASSLRGGKAFF. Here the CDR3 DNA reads TGTGCCAGCAGCCTACGTGGGGGGAAGGCTTTCTTT.

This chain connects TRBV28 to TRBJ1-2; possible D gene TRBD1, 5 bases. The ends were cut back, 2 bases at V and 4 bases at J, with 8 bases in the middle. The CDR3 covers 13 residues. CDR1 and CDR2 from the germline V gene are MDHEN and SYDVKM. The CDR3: CASSLTGFYGYTF. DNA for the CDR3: TGTGCCAGCAGTTTAACAGGCTTCTATGGCTACACCTTC.

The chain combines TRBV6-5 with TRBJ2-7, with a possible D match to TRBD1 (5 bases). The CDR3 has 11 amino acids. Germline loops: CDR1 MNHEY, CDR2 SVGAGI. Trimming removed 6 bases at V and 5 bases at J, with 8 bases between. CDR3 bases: TGTGCCAGCAGAGAAGGGGACGAGCAGTACTTC. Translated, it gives CASREGDEQYF.

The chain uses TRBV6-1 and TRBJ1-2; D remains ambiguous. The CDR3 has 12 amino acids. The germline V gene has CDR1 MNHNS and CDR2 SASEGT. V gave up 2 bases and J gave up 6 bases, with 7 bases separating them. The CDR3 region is CASSEPPDGYTF. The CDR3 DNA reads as TGTGCCAGCAGTGAACCCCCGGATGGCTACACCTTC.

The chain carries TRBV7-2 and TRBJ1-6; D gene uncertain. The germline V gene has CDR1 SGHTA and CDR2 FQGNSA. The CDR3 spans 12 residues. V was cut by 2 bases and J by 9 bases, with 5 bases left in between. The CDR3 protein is CASSLNVSPLHF. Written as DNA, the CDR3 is TGTGCCAGCAGCTTAAATGTTTCACCCCTCCACTTT.

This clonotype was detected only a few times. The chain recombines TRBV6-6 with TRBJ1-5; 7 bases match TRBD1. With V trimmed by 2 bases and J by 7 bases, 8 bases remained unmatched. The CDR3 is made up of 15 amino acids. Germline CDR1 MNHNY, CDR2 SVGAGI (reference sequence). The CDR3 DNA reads TGTGCCAGCAGTTACCCGACAGGGAAGGGGCAGCCCCAGCATTTT. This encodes CASSYPTGKGQPQHF.

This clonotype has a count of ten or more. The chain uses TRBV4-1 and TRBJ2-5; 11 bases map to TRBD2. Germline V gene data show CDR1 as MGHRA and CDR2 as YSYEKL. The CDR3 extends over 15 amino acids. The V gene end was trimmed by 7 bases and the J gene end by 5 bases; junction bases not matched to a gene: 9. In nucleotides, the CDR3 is TGCGCCAGCACCCAGGGACTAGCGGCTTTGGAGACCCAGTACTTC. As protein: CASTQGLAALETQYF.

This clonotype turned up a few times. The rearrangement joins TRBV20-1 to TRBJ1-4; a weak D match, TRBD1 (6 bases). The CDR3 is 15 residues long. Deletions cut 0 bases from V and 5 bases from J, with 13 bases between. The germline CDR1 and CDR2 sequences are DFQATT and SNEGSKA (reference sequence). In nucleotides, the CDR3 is TGCAGTGCTAGAGAGGGGGGGCCGGGGAATGAAAAACTGTTTTTT. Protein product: CSAREGGPGNEKLFF.

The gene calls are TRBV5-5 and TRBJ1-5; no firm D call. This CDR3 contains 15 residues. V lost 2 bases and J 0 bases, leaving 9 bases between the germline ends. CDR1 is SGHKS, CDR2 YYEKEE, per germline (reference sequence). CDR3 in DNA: TGTGCCAGCAGCTTCGGCCTATATAGCAATCAGCCCCAGCATTTT. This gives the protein CASSFGLYSNQPQHF. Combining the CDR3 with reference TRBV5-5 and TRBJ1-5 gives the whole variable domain DAGVTQSPTHLIKTRGQQVTLRCSPISGHKSVSWYQQVLGQGPQFIFQYYEKEERGRGNFPDRFSARQFPNYSSELNVNALLLGDSALYLCASSFGLYSNQPQHFGDGTRLSIL.

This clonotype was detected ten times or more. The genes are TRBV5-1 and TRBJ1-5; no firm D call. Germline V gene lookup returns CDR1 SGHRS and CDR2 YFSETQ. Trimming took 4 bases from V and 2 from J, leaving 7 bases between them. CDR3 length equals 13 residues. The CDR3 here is CASSIHGNQPQHF. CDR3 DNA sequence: TGCGCCAGCAGCATACATGGCAATCAGCCCCAGCATTTT.

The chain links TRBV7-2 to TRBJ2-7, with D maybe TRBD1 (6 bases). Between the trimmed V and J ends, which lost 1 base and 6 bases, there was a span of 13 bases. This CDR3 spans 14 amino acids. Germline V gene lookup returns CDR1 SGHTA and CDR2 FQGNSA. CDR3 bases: TGTGCCAGCAGCTTAGTGGGGGCTCGTCGCGAGCAGTACTTC. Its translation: CASSLVGARREQYF. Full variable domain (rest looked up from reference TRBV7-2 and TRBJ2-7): GAGVSQSPSNKVTEKGKDVELRCDPISGHTALYWYRQSLGQGLEFLIYFQGNSAPDKSGLPSDRFSAERTGGSVSTLTIQRTQQEDSAVYLCASSLVGARREQYFGPGTRLTVT.

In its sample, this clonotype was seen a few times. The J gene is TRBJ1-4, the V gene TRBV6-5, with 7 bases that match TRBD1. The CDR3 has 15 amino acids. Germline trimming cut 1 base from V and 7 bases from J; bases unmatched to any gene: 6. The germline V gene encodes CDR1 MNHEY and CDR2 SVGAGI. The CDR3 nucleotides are TGTGCCAGCAGTTACTTGGGAGGGGGCGGTGAAAAACTGTTTTTT. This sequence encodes CASSYLGGGGEKLFF.

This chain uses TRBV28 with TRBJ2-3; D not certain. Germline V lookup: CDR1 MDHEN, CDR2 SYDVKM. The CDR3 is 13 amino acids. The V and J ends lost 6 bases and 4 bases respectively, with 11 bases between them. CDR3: CASSSGSSDTQYF. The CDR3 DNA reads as TGTGCCAGCAGCTCCGGGTCGTCAGATACGCAGTATTTT.